The TCR beta chain under discussion was sequenced for a study of blood T cells in healthy people across ages. Across the study: Through template switching, about one barcoded beta molecule was captured per two T cells, as measured in model experiments.

A second 7 to 11 cycle PCR used barcoded and J-beta primers. TCRdb fed the 5' RACE reads into MiXCR, producing one record per CDR3 protein. The sample lists about 2 million distinct CDR3 sequences, 49% occurring once. This clonotype has just a few counts. CDR1 is MGHDK and CDR2 is SYGVNS in the germline V gene. The CDR3 has 15 amino acids. The V and J ends lost 3 bases and 4 bases respectively, with 13 bases between them. This sequence joins TRBV25-1 and TRBJ2-1; D is ambiguous. This TCR derives from a woman in her 40s in good health. Sequenced material: blood. The CDR3 spells CASSDPGVWYNEQFF. DNA for the CDR3: TGTGCCAGCAGTGACCCAGGAGTCTGGTACAATGAGCAGTTCTTC.